This is a list of T cell receptor beta chains from one sample in a study of blood T cell repertoires in COVID-19. Libraries were prepared by immunoSEQ multiplex PCR; TCRdb keeps only in-frame clonotypes and omits some of them. The sample records roughly 250,000 clones, approximately 90% being singletons. Material for sequencing was PBMCs or T cells enriched from blood (not recorded which). These receptors all come from a middle-aged woman with acute COVID-19. The CDR3 runs from the conserved cysteine through the conserved F or W. A D gene is named only where the DNA matches it firmly. Only some rows state a clone size, as once, few, many or a class for expanded clones.

>13|NA|TRBV27|TRBD2|TRBJ2-1
CASSLGLAGEQFF
TGTGCCAGCAGTTTAGGACTAGCGGGGGAGCAGTTCTTC
>13|NA|TRBV3-1/TRBV3-2|NA|TRBJ2-7
CASSQDRGNEQYF
TGTGCCAGCAGCCAAGACAGGGGAAACGAGCAGTACTTC
>14|NA|TRBV3-1/TRBV3-2|NA|TRBJ1-1
CASSQVWGDTEAFF
TGTGCCAGCAGCCAAGTATGGGGCGACACTGAAGCTTTCTTT
>12|NA|TRBV5-6|TRBD1|TRBJ1-1
CASSLDRGEAFF
TGTGCCAGCAGCTTGGACAGGGGAGAAGCTTTCTTT
>15|NA|TRBV2|TRBD1|TRBJ2-2
CASSRQGAYTGELFF
TGTGCCAGCAGCCGACAGGGGGCGTATACCGGGGAGCTGTTTTTT
>17|NA|TRBV4-2|TRBD1|TRBJ1-2
CASSQDLQGARIYGYTF
TGTGCCAGCAGCCAAGATCTACAGGGGGCCCGGATCTATGGCTACACCTTC
>15|NA|TRBV4-1|TRBD1|TRBJ1-1
CASSQEGQVFSEAFF
TGCGCCAGCAGCCAAGAGGGACAGGTGTTCTCTGAAGCTTTCTTT
>17|NA|TRBV7-9|TRBD1|TRBJ1-1
CASSLLGQGVFNTEAFF
TGTGCCAGCAGCTTATTAGGACAGGGGGTGTTTAACACTGAAGCTTTCTTT
>15|NA|TRBV7-6|TRBD2|TRBJ2-7
CASSRTAAGSSEQYF
TGTGCCAGCAGCCGGACCGCAGCGGGGTCTAGCGAGCAGTACTTC
>14|NA|TRBV5-8|TRBD1|TRBJ1-1
CASSRGQVNTEAFF
TGTGCCAGCAGCCGGGGACAGGTGAACACTGAAGCTTTCTTT
>13|NA|TRBV7-9|NA|TRBJ1-2
CASSTLRVNGYTF
TGTGCCAGCAGCACGCTCAGGGTCAATGGCTACACCTTC
>17|NA|TRBV6-1|TRBD1|TRBJ1-5
CASSEGRDRGSRQPQHF
TGTGCCAGCAGTGAAGGTAGGGACAGGGGATCTCGTCAGCCCCAGCATTTT
>14|few|TRBV5-1|NA|TRBJ1-3
CASSLGERGNTIYF
TGCGCCAGCAGCTTGGGCGAACGCGGAAACACCATATATTTT
>16|NA|TRBV4-2|NA|TRBJ2-7
CASSQEGAVSSYEQYF
TGTGCCAGCAGCCAAGAGGGGGCAGTCAGCTCCTACGAGCAGTACTTC
>17|NA|TRBV11-2|NA|TRBJ1-6
CASSPHREHGGNSPLHF
TGTGCCAGCAGCCCTCACAGGGAACATGGCGGTAATTCACCCCTCCACTTT
>16|NA|TRBV7-2|NA|TRBJ1-6
CASSLRRGTYNSPLHF
TGTGCCAGCAGCTTAAGGAGGGGAACCTATAATTCACCCCTCCACTTT
>14|few|TRBV6-2/TRBV6-3|NA|TRBJ2-7
CASSYPTSSYEQYF
TGTGCCAGCAGTTACCCTACCTCCTCCTACGAGCAGTACTTC
>14|once|TRBV2|TRBD1|TRBJ1-4
CASRRQGVAEKLFF
TGTGCCAGCCGAAGACAGGGGGTAGCTGAAAAACTGTTTTTT
>16|NA|TRBV7-2|TRBD2|TRBJ2-3
CASSTGLAGTTDTQYF
TGTGCCAGCAGCACGGGACTAGCGGGGACCACAGATACGCAGTATTTT
>13|NA|TRBV5-4|TRBD1|TRBJ2-2
CASRQGIAGELFF
TGTGCCAGCAGACAGGGGATCGCCGGGGAGCTGTTTTTT
>15|NA|TRBV7-8|TRBD2|TRBJ2-7
CASRPTSVTLYEQYF
TGTGCCAGCAGACCAACTAGCGTTACTTTATACGAGCAGTACTTC
>14|NA|TRBV6-5|NA|TRBJ2-2
CAILNPPNTGELFF
TGTGCCATACTAAACCCCCCGAACACCGGGGAGCTGTTTTTT
>15|NA|TRBV6-5|NA|TRBJ2-1
CASSYSGDFYNEQFF
TGTGCCAGCAGTTACTCTGGGGACTTTTACAATGAGCAGTTCTTC
>11|NA|TRBV29-1|NA|TRBJ1-2
CSVLADGGYTF
TGCAGCGTCCTTGCGGATGGTGGCTACACCTTC
>14|NA|TRBV6-2/TRBV6-3|NA|TRBJ2-4
CASSFAGSKNIQYF
TGTGCCAGCAGTTTCGCAGGGTCTAAAAACATTCAGTACTTC
>17|NA|TRBV21-1|NA|TRBJ1-3
CASSKELLIQGIDTIYF
TGTGCCAGCAGCAAAGAGTTGTTAATACAGGGGATCGACACCATATATTTT
>17|NA|TRBV28|NA|TRBJ1-5
CASSFIRVLNSNQPQHF
TGTGCCAGCAGTTTTATCAGGGTTCTTAATAGCAATCAGCCCCAGCATTTT
>15|NA|TRBV5-6|NA|TRBJ1-6
CASSLGAYYNSPLHF
TGTGCCAGCAGCTTGGGAGCGTACTATAATTCACCCCTCCACTTT
>15|NA|TRBV5-5|TRBD1|TRBJ1-5
CASSLVGTGHQPQHF
TGTGCCAGCAGCTTGGTGGGGACAGGGCATCAGCCCCAGCATTTT
>15|NA|TRBV3-1/TRBV3-2|TRBD2|TRBJ2-3
CASRSGGGGQDTQYF
TGTGCCAGCAGGAGCGGGGGAGGGGGTCAGGATACGCAGTATTTT
>13|NA|TRBV19|NA|TRBJ1-3
CASRGVSGNTIYF
TGTGCCAGTAGGGGAGTCTCTGGAAACACCATATATTTT
>14|NA|TRBV19|NA|TRBJ2-5
CASTQTGAQETQYF
TGTGCCAGCACTCAGACAGGAGCCCAAGAGACCCAGTACTTC
>19|NA|TRBV7-8|NA|TRBJ2-4
CASSPRQLNEFLAKNIQYF
TGTGCCAGCAGCCCTCGACAGCTAAATGAATTTCTAGCCAAAAACATTCAGTACTTC
>19|once|TRBV27|TRBD1|TRBJ1-2
CASSLSKVRQGAGIYGYTF
TGTGCCAGCAGTTTATCCAAGGTCCGACAGGGGGCGGGTATCTATGGCTACACCTTC
>14|NA|TRBV11-2|NA|TRBJ2-2
CASSLNSNTGELFF
TGTGCCAGCAGCTTAAACTCGAACACCGGGGAGCTGTTTTTT
>15|NA|TRBV18|TRBD1|TRBJ1-1
CASSTDRVATTEAFF
TGTGCCAGCTCAACGGACAGGGTCGCGACCACTGAAGCTTTCTTT
>15|NA|TRBV10-3|TRBD1|TRBJ1-2
CAISESPGQIDGYTF
TGTGCCATCAGTGAGTCCCCGGGACAGATAGATGGCTACACCTTC
>12|NA|TRBV29-1|NA|TRBJ1-1
CSVDRAGAEAFF
TGCAGCGTTGACAGAGCGGGGGCTGAAGCTTTCTTT
>15|NA|TRBV9|NA|TRBJ1-3
CASSVEGNSGNTIYF
TGTGCCAGCAGCGTAGAGGGGAACTCTGGAAACACCATATATTTT
>14|NA|TRBV24-1|NA|TRBJ2-7
CATGPAGDTYEQYF
TGTGCCACCGGGCCCGCAGGCGACACCTACGAGCAGTACTTC
>12|NA|TRBV7-6|NA|TRBJ1-2
CASSLSGDGYTF
TGTGCCAGCAGCTTAAGCGGGGATGGCTACACCTTC
>16|NA|TRBV29-1|TRBD1|TRBJ1-3
CSGGTGKAQDGNTIYF
TGCAGCGGAGGGACAGGGAAGGCTCAGGATGGAAACACCATATATTTT
>16|NA|TRBV7-6|NA|TRBJ2-1
CASSGRGGAAYNEQFF
TGTGCCAGCAGCGGGAGGGGGGGCGCGGCGTACAATGAGCAGTTCTTC
>14|once|TRBV6-2/TRBV6-3|NA|TRBJ2-1
CASSYSRVRNEQFF
TGTGCCAGCAGTTACTCGAGGGTTCGCAATGAGCAGTTCTTC
>14|few|TRBV11-3|TRBD1|TRBJ1-2
CASSQTGGGYGYTF
TGTGCCAGCAGCCAGACAGGGGGCGGCTATGGCTACACCTTC
>12|NA|TRBV6-5|NA|TRBJ2-2
CASSGNTGELFF
TGTGCCAGCAGCGGTAACACCGGGGAGCTGTTTTTT
>18|NA|TRBV9|TRBD1|TRBJ1-2
CASSVGGTGSRFGGGYTF
TGTGCCAGCAGCGTAGGAGGGACAGGATCCCGTTTCGGAGGTGGCTACACCTTC
>15|once|TRBV27|NA|TRBJ1-2
CASSLSGRGGNGYTF
TGTGCCAGCAGTTTGTCCGGTCGGGGGGGTAACGGCTACACCTTC